A selection of T cell receptor beta chains follows, all from one sample in a study of cytomegalovirus exposure and HLA in healthy donors. Produced via immunoSEQ multiplex PCR; TCRdb's table is partial and in-frame only. The sample has 170,000 or so clones, less than 85% seen once; the top ten hold about 0.7%. Sequenced sample: PBMCs. The receptors stem from a boy aged 5-17 years in good health and CMV-seronegative. CDR3s include the opening cysteine and the closing phenylalanine or tryptophan. Fields, in order: D gene, V gene, J gene, CDR3 length, clone size, CDR3 protein, CDR3 DNA. The D gene is left open where the match is weak. Expanded clones are given a class, and other clones once, few, many or no size at all.

d_call: .; v_call: TRBV6-6; j_call: TRBJ1-3; cdr3_length: 16; clone_size: once; cdr3_aa: CASSTGSGVAGNTIYF; cdr3_nt: TGTGCCAGCAGTACCGGTTCGGGGGTGGCTGGAAACACCATATATTTT
d_call: .; v_call: TRBV11-3; j_call: TRBJ2-1; cdr3_length: 13; clone_size: .; cdr3_aa: CASSLEAYNEQFF; cdr3_nt: TGTGCCAGCAGCTTAGAAGCGTACAATGAGCAGTTCTTC
d_call: .; v_call: TRBV4-3; j_call: TRBJ2-7; cdr3_length: 15; clone_size: .; cdr3_aa: CASSQWRGPDYEQYF; cdr3_nt: TGCGCCAGCAGCCAATGGAGGGGGCCAGACTACGAGCAGTACTTC
d_call: TRBD1; v_call: TRBV9; j_call: TRBJ2-2; cdr3_length: 19; clone_size: .; cdr3_aa: CASSEARDRTFANTGELFF; cdr3_nt: TGTGCCAGCAGCGAGGCTAGGGACAGAACCTTCGCGAACACCGGGGAGCTGTTTTTT
d_call: .; v_call: TRBV30; j_call: TRBJ2-5; cdr3_length: 15; clone_size: .; cdr3_aa: CAWSVPLGRRETQYF; cdr3_nt: TGTGCCTGGAGTGTACCTTTGGGGAGACGAGAGACCCAGTACTTC
d_call: .; v_call: TRBV12-5; j_call: TRBJ2-7; cdr3_length: 14; clone_size: .; cdr3_aa: CASGEGDTLLGQYF; cdr3_nt: TGTGCTAGTGGAGAGGGGGACACTCTCCTAGGGCAGTACTTC
d_call: TRBD1; v_call: TRBV19; j_call: TRBJ1-1; cdr3_length: 19; clone_size: few; cdr3_aa: CASSPVGPGTGVDDTEAFF; cdr3_nt: TGTGCCAGTAGTCCGGTAGGTCCCGGGACAGGGGTTGACGACACTGAAGCTTTCTTT
d_call: .; v_call: TRBV5-1; j_call: TRBJ2-7; cdr3_length: 11; clone_size: .; cdr3_aa: CASSSGYEQYF; cdr3_nt: TGCGCCAGCAGCTCCGGTTACGAGCAGTACTTC
d_call: .; v_call: TRBV19; j_call: TRBJ2-3; cdr3_length: 13; clone_size: .; cdr3_aa: CASSIGPPDTQYF; cdr3_nt: TGTGCCAGTAGTATAGGGCCGCCCGATACGCAGTATTTT
d_call: .; v_call: TRBV7-6; j_call: TRBJ2-7; cdr3_length: 14; clone_size: .; cdr3_aa: CASSRGGNSYEQYF; cdr3_nt: TGTGCCAGCAGCCGTGGTGGCAATTCCTACGAGCAGTACTTC
d_call: TRBD2; v_call: TRBV5-6; j_call: TRBJ2-7; cdr3_length: 16; clone_size: .; cdr3_aa: CASSSLGTSGTYEQYF; cdr3_nt: TGTGCCAGCAGCTCGCTGGGGACTAGCGGGACTTACGAGCAGTACTTC
d_call: .; v_call: TRBV5-1; j_call: TRBJ1-1; cdr3_length: 14; clone_size: .; cdr3_aa: CASSLTARDTEAFF; cdr3_nt: TGCGCCAGCAGCTTGACAGCTCGAGACACTGAAGCTTTCTTT
d_call: TRBD1; v_call: TRBV6-6; j_call: TRBJ2-1; cdr3_length: 16; clone_size: few; cdr3_aa: CASSYPTGAGGNEQFF; cdr3_nt: TGTGCCAGCAGTTACCCCACAGGGGCTGGGGGCAATGAGCAGTTCTTC
d_call: TRBD2; v_call: TRBV7-3; j_call: TRBJ2-3; cdr3_length: 15; clone_size: .; cdr3_aa: CASSPGLEFTDTQYF; cdr3_nt: TGTGCCAGCAGCCCCGGACTAGAGTTCACAGATACGCAGTATTTT
d_call: TRBD1; v_call: TRBV11-2; j_call: TRBJ1-1; cdr3_length: 13; clone_size: .; cdr3_aa: CASSYTGGTEAFF; cdr3_nt: TGTGCCAGCAGCTATACAGGGGGCACTGAAGCTTTCTTT
d_call: .; v_call: TRBV2; j_call: TRBJ2-1; cdr3_length: 14; clone_size: .; cdr3_aa: CASSEFSHQDEQFF; cdr3_nt: TGTGCCAGCAGTGAATTTAGCCACCAAGATGAGCAGTTCTTC
d_call: .; v_call: TRBV9; j_call: TRBJ2-7; cdr3_length: 14; clone_size: .; cdr3_aa: CASSGGGGFYEQYF; cdr3_nt: TGTGCCAGCAGCGGGGGGGGCGGCTTCTACGAGCAGTACTTC
d_call: TRBD2; v_call: TRBV5-8; j_call: TRBJ2-7; cdr3_length: 18; clone_size: .; cdr3_aa: CASSLWLAGGYNSYEQYF; cdr3_nt: TGTGCCAGCAGCTTGTGGCTAGCGGGAGGCTACAACTCCTACGAGCAGTACTTC
d_call: TRBD1; v_call: TRBV5-6; j_call: TRBJ2-5; cdr3_length: 14; clone_size: .; cdr3_aa: CASSLTGAQETQYF; cdr3_nt: TGTGCCAGCAGCCTAACAGGGGCTCAAGAGACCCAGTACTTC
d_call: .; v_call: TRBV30; j_call: TRBJ1-5; cdr3_length: 13; clone_size: .; cdr3_aa: CAWAGPSNQPQHF; cdr3_nt: TGTGCCTGGGCGGGGCCGTCCAATCAGCCCCAGCATTTT
d_call: TRBD1; v_call: TRBV5-3; j_call: TRBJ1-6; cdr3_length: 20; clone_size: once; cdr3_aa: CARSLGPGQGGSRRNSPLHF; cdr3_nt: TGTGCCAGAAGCTTGGGTCCGGGACAGGGTGGGTCACGGCGTAATTCACCCCTCCACTTT
d_call: TRBD2; v_call: TRBV11-2; j_call: TRBJ2-3; cdr3_length: 13; clone_size: .; cdr3_aa: CASSPRGADTQYF; cdr3_nt: TGTGCCAGCAGTCCCCGGGGGGCAGATACGCAGTATTTT
d_call: TRBD1; v_call: TRBV20-1; j_call: TRBJ1-2; cdr3_length: 11; clone_size: .; cdr3_aa: CSAPDRAGYTF; cdr3_nt: TGCAGTGCTCCCGACAGGGCTGGCTACACCTTC
d_call: .; v_call: TRBV27; j_call: TRBJ1-6; cdr3_length: 14; clone_size: .; cdr3_aa: CASSYRPNNSPLHF; cdr3_nt: TGTGCCAGCAGTTACAGGCCCAATAATTCACCCCTCCACTTT
d_call: TRBD1; v_call: TRBV6-1; j_call: TRBJ2-7; cdr3_length: 14; clone_size: .; cdr3_aa: CASTTTGGSYEQYF; cdr3_nt: TGTGCCAGCACGACGACAGGGGGCTCGTACGAGCAGTACTTC
d_call: .; v_call: TRBV15; j_call: TRBJ2-3; cdr3_length: 15; clone_size: .; cdr3_aa: CATSTMTGSGDTQYF; cdr3_nt: TGTGCCACCAGCACAATGACGGGATCCGGAGATACGCAGTATTTT
d_call: TRBD2; v_call: TRBV23-1; j_call: TRBJ2-7; cdr3_length: 18; clone_size: .; cdr3_aa: CASSLRRTSGGPRTEQYF; cdr3_nt: TGCGCCAGCAGTCTTCGAAGGACTAGCGGGGGGCCGAGAACCGAGCAGTACTTC
d_call: TRBD1; v_call: TRBV5-6; j_call: TRBJ2-3; cdr3_length: 16; clone_size: few; cdr3_aa: CASSLVADRVTDTQYF; cdr3_nt: TGTGCCAGCAGCTTGGTCGCGGACAGGGTAACAGATACGCAGTATTTT
d_call: TRBD1; v_call: TRBV10-3; j_call: TRBJ1-1; cdr3_length: 13; clone_size: few; cdr3_aa: CAIRQGADTEAFF; cdr3_nt: TGTGCCATCAGGCAGGGGGCGGACACTGAAGCTTTCTTT
d_call: .; v_call: TRBV6-5; j_call: TRBJ2-2; cdr3_length: 15; clone_size: .; cdr3_aa: CASSRAGYNTGELFF; cdr3_nt: TGTGCCAGCAGTCGAGCGGGCTATAACACCGGGGAGCTGTTTTTT
d_call: .; v_call: TRBV19; j_call: TRBJ1-1; cdr3_length: 16; clone_size: .; cdr3_aa: CASNPAPRGRRTEAFF; cdr3_nt: TGTGCCAGTAATCCGGCTCCCAGGGGCAGAAGGACTGAAGCTTTCTTT
d_call: TRBD1; v_call: TRBV7-9; j_call: TRBJ1-1; cdr3_length: 15; clone_size: .; cdr3_aa: CASSGRDRAFTEAFF; cdr3_nt: TGTGCCAGCAGCGGGCGGGACAGGGCATTCACTGAAGCTTTCTTT
d_call: TRBD1; v_call: TRBV12-5; j_call: TRBJ1-1; cdr3_length: 14; clone_size: .; cdr3_aa: CASGQGALNTEAFF; cdr3_nt: TGTGCTAGTGGGCAGGGGGCCTTGAACACTGAAGCTTTCTTT
d_call: TRBD1; v_call: TRBV5-1; j_call: TRBJ1-1; cdr3_length: 18; clone_size: .; cdr3_aa: CASSTRTPLQGATTEAFF; cdr3_nt: TGCGCCAGCAGCACGAGAACCCCCCTACAGGGGGCGACCACTGAAGCTTTCTTT
d_call: .; v_call: TRBV5-4; j_call: TRBJ2-1; cdr3_length: 15; clone_size: few; cdr3_aa: CASSYGVLQYNEQFF; cdr3_nt: TGTGCCAGCAGCTACGGGGTACTACAGTATAATGAGCAGTTCTTC
d_call: TRBD2; v_call: TRBV7-9; j_call: TRBJ2-1; cdr3_length: 16; clone_size: .; cdr3_aa: CASSLIPSGEYNEQFF; cdr3_nt: TGTGCCAGCAGCTTAATCCCTAGCGGGGAATACAATGAGCAGTTCTTC
d_call: .; v_call: TRBV6-1; j_call: TRBJ2-5; cdr3_length: 14; clone_size: .; cdr3_aa: CASRTGRHQETQYF; cdr3_nt: TGTGCCAGCAGGACAGGACGCCACCAAGAGACCCAGTACTTC
d_call: .; v_call: TRBV19; j_call: TRBJ1-4; cdr3_length: 15; clone_size: .; cdr3_aa: CASSPWDTDLEKLFF; cdr3_nt: TGTGCCAGTAGTCCCTGGGACACAGACCTGGAAAAACTGTTTTTT
d_call: .; v_call: TRBV5-1; j_call: TRBJ1-1; cdr3_length: 14; clone_size: .; cdr3_aa: CASGRRQAGTEAFF; cdr3_nt: TGCGCCAGCGGCCGTCGACAAGCCGGCACTGAAGCTTTCTTT
d_call: .; v_call: TRBV4-2; j_call: TRBJ1-5; cdr3_length: 13; clone_size: .; cdr3_aa: CASSQDPNQPQHF; cdr3_nt: TGTGCCAGCAGCCAAGACCCTAATCAGCCCCAGCATTTT
d_call: TRBD2; v_call: TRBV7-7; j_call: TRBJ2-3; cdr3_length: 15; clone_size: few; cdr3_aa: CASSLGAGGTDTQYF; cdr3_nt: TGTGCTAGCAGCTTAGGGGCGGGGGGCACAGATACGCAGTATTTT